The rows below give T cell receptor beta chains drawn from one sample of a study of early T cells in non-severe SARS-CoV-2 infection. TCRdb re-called the 5' RACE reads with MiXCR, one entry per CDR3 protein. Of 75,000 to 100,000 distinct CDR3 sequences listed, more than 12% are singletons. Sequencing input: whole blood. These receptors originate from an adult who was a healthcare worker with PCR-confirmed SARS-CoV-2 infection or an uninfected control (not recorded which). Both conserved end residues are part of each CDR3. A D gene is named only where the DNA matches it firmly. Rows give clone size only sometimes, using once, few, many, or a class for an expanded clone.

V gene,J gene,D gene,clone size,CDR3 protein,CDR3 DNA
TRBV29-1,TRBJ1-2,.,.,CSVAQDGYTF,TGCAGCGTTGCCCAAGATGGCTACACCTTC
TRBV6-1,TRBJ2-5,.,.,CASNSFSQQETQYF,TGTGCCAGCAATTCTTTTTCACAGCAAGAGACCCAGTACTTC
TRBV29-1,TRBJ1-2,TRBD1,.,CSATPGTGRGYTF,TGCAGCGCGACACCCGGGACAGGGCGCGGCTACACCTTC
TRBV29-1,TRBJ2-5,.,few,CSVSGLRETQYF,TGCAGCGTCTCCGGACTCCGGGAGACCCAGTACTTC
TRBV29-1,TRBJ2-5,.,few,CSVVGETQYF,TGCAGCGTTGTCGGGGAGACCCAGTACTTC
TRBV20-1,TRBJ2-3,TRBD1,few,CSEGGPDTQYF,TGCAGTGAAGGGGGCCCAGATACGCAGTATTTT
TRBV20-1,TRBJ2-2,.,few,CSARIGFTGELFF,TGCAGTGCTAGAATTGGGTTCACCGGGGAGCTGTTTTTT
TRBV2,TRBJ2-6,TRBD1,many,CANLPGTGIGANVLTF,TGTGCCAACCTACCCGGGACAGGGATCGGGGCCAACGTCCTGACTTTC
TRBV28,TRBJ2-3,.,few,CASSQGSGTDTQYF,TGTGCCAGCAGCCAAGGTTCCGGGACAGATACGCAGTATTTT
TRBV6-2/TRBV6-3,TRBJ1-6,.,many,CASIEDKRNSPLHF,TGTGCCAGCATCGAGGATAAGAGGAATTCACCCCTCCACTTT
TRBV28,TRBJ2-3,.,.,CASTRTDTQYF,TGTGCCAGCACCCGGACAGATACGCAGTATTTT
TRBV29-1,TRBJ1-1,TRBD1,few,CSVTSTGSTEAFF,TGCAGCGTGACCTCGACAGGGTCCACTGAAGCTTTCTTT
TRBV20-1,TRBJ1-3,.,.,CSAKLGGLGTIYF,TGCAGTGCTAAACTCGGAGGGTTAGGCACCATATATTTT
TRBV12-3/TRBV12-4,TRBJ2-3,TRBD2,many,CAIRAGVTDTQYF,TGTGCGATCCGAGCGGGAGTAACAGATACGCAGTATTTT
TRBV5-6,TRBJ2-3,.,.,CASSLSSADTQYF,TGTGCCAGCAGCTTGTCTAGCGCAGATACGCAGTATTTT
TRBV5-6,TRBJ1-5,.,.,CASSLTGLDNQPQHF,TGTGCCAGCAGCCTCACGGGACTGGACAATCAGCCCCAGCATTTT
TRBV6-2/TRBV6-3,TRBJ2-1,TRBD2,few,CASRREGHNEQFF,TGTGCCAGCAGGCGGGAGGGACACAATGAGCAGTTCTTC
TRBV7-9,TRBJ2-2,TRBD1,few,CASSLSGTVATGELFF,TGTGCCAGCAGCTTATCCGGGACAGTGGCGACCGGGGAGCTGTTTTTT
TRBV2,TRBJ2-3,.,once,CASSMEEDTQYF,TGTGCCAGCTCCATGGAGGAAGATACGCAGTATTTT
TRBV2,TRBJ1-1,.,.,CASIRRGLDTEAFF,TGTGCCAGCATACGCAGGGGTCTGGACACTGAAGCTTTCTTT
TRBV2,TRBJ2-7,.,few,CASSGSGLNEQYF,TGTGCCAGCAGTGGTAGTGGGTTGAACGAGCAGTACTTC
TRBV20-1,TRBJ2-1,.,.,CSAPPGRIVDNEQFF,TGCAGTGCTCCACCGGGACGCATTGTAGACAATGAGCAGTTCTTC
TRBV15,TRBJ2-1,.,.,CATSRDRLFEQFF,TGTGCCACCAGCAGGGATCGACTATTTGAGCAGTTCTTC
TRBV6-2/TRBV6-3,TRBJ2-7,.,many,CASTHSSYEQYF,TGTGCCAGCACTCATTCCTCCTACGAGCAGTACTTC
TRBV27,TRBJ2-3,.,many,CASSFGDTQYF,TGTGCCAGCAGTTTCGGGGATACGCAGTATTTT
TRBV9,TRBJ2-1,.,.,CASSVEGGEEFF,TGTGCCAGCAGCGTAGAGGGCGGAGAGGAGTTCTTC
TRBV7-2,TRBJ1-2,.,.,CASSLADFNYGYTF,TGTGCCAGCAGCTTAGCTGACTTTAACTATGGCTACACCTTC
TRBV2,TRBJ2-2,.,many,CASRGARNTGELFF,TGTGCCAGCAGAGGGGCCAGGAACACCGGGGAGCTGTTTTTT
TRBV2,TRBJ1-6,.,few,CASSEPQGTFSPLHF,TGTGCCAGCAGTGAACCCCAGGGGACGTTTTCACCCCTCCACTTT
TRBV4-1,TRBJ2-7,.,few,CASSHPSGAYEQYF,TGCGCCAGCAGCCACCCCTCCGGGGCCTACGAGCAGTACTTC
TRBV20-1,TRBJ2-5,.,.,CSAKMGEEYQETQYF,TGCAGTGCCAAGATGGGGGAGGAGTACCAAGAGACCCAGTACTTC
TRBV27,TRBJ1-1,.,.,CASSFTDGNTEAFF,TGTGCCAGCAGTTTCACGGACGGAAACACTGAAGCTTTCTTT
TRBV5-4,TRBJ2-3,.,few,CASSTGLQGRADTQYF,TGTGCCAGCAGCACCGGCTTGCAGGGGCGAGCAGATACGCAGTATTTT
TRBV9,TRBJ2-7,TRBD2,once,CASSASGTSYEQYF,TGTGCCAGCAGCGCCAGCGGGACCTCCTACGAGCAGTACTTC
TRBV6-5,TRBJ2-1,.,.,CASSYDLSSYNEQFF,TGTGCCAGCAGTTACGACCTCAGCTCCTACAATGAGCAGTTCTTC
TRBV7-6,TRBJ2-7,TRBD2,few,CASSLRPGLAGVGPPYEQYF,TGTGCCAGCAGCCTCAGACCGGGACTAGCGGGAGTGGGGCCCCCCTACGAGCAGTACTTC
TRBV28,TRBJ2-7,TRBD2,many,CASVSPGTRPYEQYF,TGTGCCAGCGTTTCCCCAGGGACTAGGCCCTACGAGCAGTACTTC
TRBV7-7,TRBJ2-2,.,few,CASSPKRNTGELFF,TGTGCCAGCAGCCCCAAACGGAACACCGGGGAGCTGTTTTTT
TRBV11-2,TRBJ2-3,.,few,CASSLFSPSTDTQYF,TGTGCCAGCAGCTTATTCTCCCCTAGCACAGATACGCAGTATTTT
TRBV6-2/TRBV6-3,TRBJ2-7,TRBD1,.,CASSYRDRAYEQYF,TGTGCCAGCAGTTACCGAGACAGGGCCTACGAGCAGTACTTC
TRBV7-2,TRBJ2-3,.,few,CASSLARADTQYF,TGTGCCAGCAGCTTAGCGCGGGCAGATACGCAGTATTTT
TRBV20-1,TRBJ2-5,.,many,CSATVLGGGKETQYF,TGCAGTGCTACCGTCCTGGGGGGCGGGAAAGAGACCCAGTACTTC
TRBV14,TRBJ2-5,TRBD2,few,CASSQEFLAGYQETQYF,TGTGCCAGCAGCCAAGAATTTCTAGCGGGATACCAAGAGACCCAGTACTTC
TRBV7-2,TRBJ2-5,TRBD2,few,CASSLGGAGETQYF,TGTGCCAGCAGCTTAGGGGGAGCGGGGGAGACCCAGTACTTC
TRBV12-5,TRBJ2-1,.,few,CASGTGPGNEQFF,TGTGCTAGTGGTACTGGGCCAGGCAATGAGCAGTTCTTC